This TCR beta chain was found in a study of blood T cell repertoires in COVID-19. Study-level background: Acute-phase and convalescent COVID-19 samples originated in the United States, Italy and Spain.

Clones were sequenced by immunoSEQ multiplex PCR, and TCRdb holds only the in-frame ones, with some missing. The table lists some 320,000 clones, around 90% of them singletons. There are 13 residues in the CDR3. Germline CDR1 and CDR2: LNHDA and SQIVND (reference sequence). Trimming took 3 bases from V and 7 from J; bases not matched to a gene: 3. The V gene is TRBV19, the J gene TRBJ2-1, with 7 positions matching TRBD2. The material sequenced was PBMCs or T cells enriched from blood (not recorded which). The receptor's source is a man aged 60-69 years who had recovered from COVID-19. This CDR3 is CASSMNGRNEQFF. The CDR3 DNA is TGTGCCAGTAGTATGAACGGGAGGAATGAGCAGTTCTTC.